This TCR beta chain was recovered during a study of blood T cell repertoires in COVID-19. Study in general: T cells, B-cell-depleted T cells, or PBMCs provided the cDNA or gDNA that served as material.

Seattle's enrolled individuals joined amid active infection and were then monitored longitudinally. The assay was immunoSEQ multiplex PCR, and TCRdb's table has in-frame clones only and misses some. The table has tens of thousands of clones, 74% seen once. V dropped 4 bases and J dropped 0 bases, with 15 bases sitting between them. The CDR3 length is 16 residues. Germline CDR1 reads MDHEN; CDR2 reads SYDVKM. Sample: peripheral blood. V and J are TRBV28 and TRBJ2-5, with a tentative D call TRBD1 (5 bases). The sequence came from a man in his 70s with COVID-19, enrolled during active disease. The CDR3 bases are TGTGCCAGCAGTTCATTCGACAGATCGTACCAAGAGACCCAGTACTTC. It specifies CASSSFDRSYQETQYF.